Given below is one T cell receptor (beta chain) in context. What it recognizes is unknown. This specimen comes from a study of shared clonotypes between healthy human individuals. Overall study context: The study used three CD4 naive, three CD4 memory, two CD8 naive and one CD8 memory plate per donor. Study-level findings and limits: Memory subsets generally showed smaller estimated richness than naive subsets did.

The table came from immunoSEQ multiplex PCR; TCRdb's copy has only in-frame clones and leaves some out. This sample yields 650,000 to 750,000 clones, of which 60% to 80% are seen a single time; around 1.8% belongs to the top ten. Sequences were obtained from memory CD4+ T cells sorted from blood. Subset meaning: CD45RA-negative fraction. The TCR originated in a woman aged 25 to 39 in good health.

CDR3 in amino acids: CASSISGVSGNTIYF. The CDR3 DNA is TGTGCCAGCAGCATTTCCGGGGTCTCTGGAAACACCATATATTTT. The chain joins TRBV7-2 to TRBJ1-3, with D unresolved. The germline gives CDR1 SGHTA, CDR2 FQGNSA. The CDR3 is 15 amino acids. V lost 5 bases and J lost 0, with 11 bases in between.